The 6 T cell receptor beta chains below were found in one sample sequenced in a study of cytomegalovirus exposure and HLA in healthy donors. It was with 60 Vbeta and 13 Jbeta primers that the PCR ran. Assay used: immunoSEQ multiplex PCR; TCRdb lists only in-frame clones, some missing. The profile shows about 190,000 clones, roughly 80% of them singletons. The sequencing sample was made of PBMCs. Source of these receptors: a man in his forties or fifties in good health and CMV-seropositive.

The chain has TRBV2 and TRBJ2-2, with TRBD1 identical over 7 bases. This CDR3 has 14 residues. The germline CDR1 and CDR2 sequences are SNHLY and FYNNEI. Trimming removed 8 bases from V and 1 base from J; junction bases left unmatched: 4. In DNA, the CDR3 is TGTGCCAGCCAGACAGGGCGGAACACCGGGGAGCTGTTTTTT. It codes for CASQTGRNTGELFF.

This chain uses TRBV5-4 with TRBJ2-7; 12 bases line up with TRBD1. V gave up 1 base and J gave up 6 bases; unmatched junction bases: 8. The CDR3 covers 16 residues. Germline CDR1 SGHNT, CDR2 YYREEE (reference sequence). The CDR3 sequence is CASSLRGTGGPVEQYF. DNA of the CDR3: TGTGCCAGCAGCTTGCGGGGGACAGGGGGCCCCGTCGAGCAGTACTTC.

This chain links TRBV7-2 with TRBJ1-5; D is ambiguous. CDR1 and CDR2 (germline): SGHTA, FQGNSA. There are 14 residues in the CDR3. V lost 5 bases and J lost 3, with 11 bases in between. CDR3 nucleotide sequence: TGTGCCAGCAGCCGTAACAGTAACAATCAGCCCCAGCATTTT. Its protein product is CASSRNSNNQPQHF.

On this clone itself: One end of the junction does not line up with germline, which may come from a read error. Other DNA sequences from this sample encode an identical CDR3 as well. The chain links TRBV7-9 to TRBJ1-1; no definite D call. The CDR3 extends over 14 amino acids. The germline gives CDR1 SEHNR, CDR2 FQNEAQ (reference sequence). CDR3 sequence reads: CASSLIAVNTEAFF. The CDR3 DNA follows: TGTGCCAGCAGCTTAATCGCGGTGAACACTGAAGCCTTCTTT.

The chain joins TRBV9 to TRBJ1-3, with TRBD1 as a possible D gene (5 bases). From germline, CDR1 is SGDLS and CDR2 YYNGEE. The ends were cut back, 0 bases at V and 4 bases at J, with 5 bases in the middle. The CDR3 contains 13 residues. CDR3 nucleotide sequence: TGTGCCAGCAGCGTAGAGGGGGGAAACACCATATATTTT. It specifies CASSVEGGNTIYF.

The chain combines TRBV19 with TRBJ1-2; D might be TRBD1 (6 bases). Trimming cost V 4 bases and J 8 bases, with 17 bases left between them. Germline V gene data show CDR1 as LNHDA and CDR2 as SQIVND (reference sequence). The CDR3 covers 14 residues. The CDR3 DNA follows: TGTGCCAGTAGTAGCTGGGACAAAGAAGTGGGCTACACCTTC. As protein: CASSSWDKEVGYTF.